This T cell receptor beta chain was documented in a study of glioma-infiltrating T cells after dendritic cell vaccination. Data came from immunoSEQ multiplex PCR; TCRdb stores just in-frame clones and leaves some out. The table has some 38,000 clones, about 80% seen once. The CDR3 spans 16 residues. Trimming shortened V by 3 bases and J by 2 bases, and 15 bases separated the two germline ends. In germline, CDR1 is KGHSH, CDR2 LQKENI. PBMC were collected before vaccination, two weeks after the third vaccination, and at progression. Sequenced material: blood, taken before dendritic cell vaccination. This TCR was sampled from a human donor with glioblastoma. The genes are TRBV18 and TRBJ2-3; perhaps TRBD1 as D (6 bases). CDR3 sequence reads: CASSPGRQGNTDTQYF. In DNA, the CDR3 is TGTGCCAGCTCACCCGGAAGGCAGGGGAACACAGATACGCAGTATTTT.